This T cell receptor beta chain was sequenced during a study of graft-versus-host responses after intestinal transplantation. About the study: Recipients across the board were started on anti-thymocyte globulin induction, then kept on tacrolimus and steroids for two to four years.

Study-wide findings and caveats: Recipient marrow contained GvH clones, some of which appeared first in ileum or blood. Circulating GvH clone levels at their peak were associated with HvG declines (early post-transplant).

Germline loops: CDR1 MDHEN, CDR2 SYDVKM. Trimming left V 3 bases short and J 6 bases short, with 11 bases between. This CDR3 has 14 amino acids. Assay used: immunoSEQ multiplex PCR; TCRdb lists only in-frame clones, some missing. Counted here are about 86,000 clones, under 85% occurring once; the ten biggest clones make up approximately 18%. A word on this clone: Its antigen is unidentified.

The rearrangement uses TRBV28 and TRBJ1-4; D remains ambiguous. The specimen was unstimulated CD8+ T cells sorted from spleen or lymph node cells, collected before intestinal transplant. This receptor was taken from a human donor who received an intestinal transplant. The CDR3, as DNA: TGTGCCAGCAGTTTGGTGGGTCAGGATGAAAAACTGTTTTTT. It specifies CASSLVGQDEKLFF.